This entry lists 2 T cell receptor beta chains sequenced from one sample in a study of cytomegalovirus exposure and HLA in healthy donors. PCR was performed using 60 Vbeta and 13 Jbeta primers. Generated by immunoSEQ multiplex PCR, the TCRdb table keeps only in-frame clones and is missing some. The data hold some 120,000 clones, with around three quarters observed a single time. Sequenced: PBMCs. Receptors originate from a male donor in good health and CMV-seronegative.

The chain links TRBV2 to TRBJ2-1, with D unresolved. Trimming cost V 3 bases and J 4 bases, with 4 bases left between them. This CDR3 spans 12 amino acids. CDR1 and CDR2 (germline): SNHLY, FYNNEI. CDR3 protein: CASSEQYNEQFF. The CDR3 DNA reads as TGTGCCAGCAGTGAGCAGTACAATGAGCAGTTCTTC. Full variable domain (remainder filled in from reference TRBV2 and TRBJ2-1): EPEVTQTPSHQVTQMGQEVILRCVPISNHLYFYWYRQILGQKVEFLVSFYNNEISEKSEIFDDQFSVERPDGSNFTLKIRSTKLEDSAMYFCASSEQYNEQFFGPGTRLTVL.

V is TRBV2 and J is TRBJ1-1, with no clear D. With 2 bases removed from V and 4 bases from J, the gap between germline ends came to 8 bases. Per the germline V gene, CDR1 is SNHLY and CDR2 is FYNNEI. This CDR3 has 13 amino acids. CDR3: CASSESRGTEAFF. The CDR3 DNA is TGTGCCAGCAGTGAAAGTCGGGGCACTGAAGCTTTCTTT.